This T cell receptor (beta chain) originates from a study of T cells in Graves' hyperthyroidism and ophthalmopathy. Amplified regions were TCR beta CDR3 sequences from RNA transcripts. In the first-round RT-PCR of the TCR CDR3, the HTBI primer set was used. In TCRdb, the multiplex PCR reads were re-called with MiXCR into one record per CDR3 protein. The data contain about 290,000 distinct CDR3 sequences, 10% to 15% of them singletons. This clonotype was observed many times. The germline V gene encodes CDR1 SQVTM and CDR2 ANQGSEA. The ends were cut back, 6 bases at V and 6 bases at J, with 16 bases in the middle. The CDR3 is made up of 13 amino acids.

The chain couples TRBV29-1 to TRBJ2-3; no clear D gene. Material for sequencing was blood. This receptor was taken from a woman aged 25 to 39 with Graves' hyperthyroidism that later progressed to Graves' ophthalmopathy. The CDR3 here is CSVQQLPADTQYF. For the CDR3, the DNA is TGCAGCGTCCAACAACTTCCCGCGGATACGCAGTATTTT.